This T cell receptor beta chain was identified during a study of T cell repertoires in ileal Crohn's disease. Assay: immunoSEQ multiplex PCR; the TCRdb copy retains only in-frame clones and omits some. There are 15,000 to 20,000 clones in the sample; almost 90% occur only once, and around 5.4% lies in the top ten. This clonotype originated in an adult with Crohn's disease. The material sequenced was ileal tissue.

The CDR3: CATSRLQTSDTDTQYF. The CDR3 DNA is TGTGCCACCAGCAGATTGCAGACTAGCGACACAGATACGCAGTATTTT. The chain uses TRBV15 and TRBJ2-3; 8 bases match TRBD2. With 2 bases clipped from V and 2 bases from J, the junction kept 6 bases outside the gene matches. This CDR3 contains 16 residues. The germline V gene encodes CDR1 LNHNV and CDR2 YYDKDF (reference sequence). Based on the CDR3 plus reference TRBV15 and TRBJ2-3, the full variable domain is DAMVIQNPRYQVTQFGKPVTLSCSQTLNHNVMYWYQQKSSQAPKLLFHYYDKDFNNEADTPDNFQSRRPNTSFCFLDIRSPGLGDTAMYLCATSRLQTSDTDTQYFGPGTRLTVL.